The source of this T cell receptor (beta chain) is a study of CD8+ T cells in alopecia areata. Study details: At a dose of 5 to 10 mg twice daily, oral tofacitinib was given to treated patients. Tofacitinib ran for 6 to 18 months before 6 months off drug. Study-level points and caveats: Patients shared TCRs less clearly than mice did, possibly for HLA-related reasons. Tofacitinib produced a significant decrease in scalp clonality and in expanded CD8+ clones among the top 100.

cDNA reverse transcribed from extracted RNA served as the sequencing template. The protocol was immunoSEQ multiplex PCR, while the TCRdb copy is restricted to in-frame clones and leaves out a portion. The sample shows 200,000 to 250,000 clones, 64% of them seen only once. As concerns this clone: Its cognate antigen is unknown.

Treatment in this sample: oral pan-JAK inhibitor, 5-10 mg twice daily. The V gene lost 6 bases and the J gene lost 2 bases, with 13 bases spanning the gap. Germline CDR1 and CDR2: SGHTA and FQGNSA. The CDR3 is 14 residues long. The sequence was obtained from a human donor with alopecia areata. The sample in question was CD4+ T cells sorted from blood, obtained at week 4, from a patient treated with tofacitinib. The V and J genes are TRBV7-2 and TRBJ1-1; no clear D gene. The CDR3 DNA sequence: TGTGCCAGCAGTCCAACACCCACCAACACTGAAGCTTTCTTT. Translated: CASSPTPTNTEAFF.